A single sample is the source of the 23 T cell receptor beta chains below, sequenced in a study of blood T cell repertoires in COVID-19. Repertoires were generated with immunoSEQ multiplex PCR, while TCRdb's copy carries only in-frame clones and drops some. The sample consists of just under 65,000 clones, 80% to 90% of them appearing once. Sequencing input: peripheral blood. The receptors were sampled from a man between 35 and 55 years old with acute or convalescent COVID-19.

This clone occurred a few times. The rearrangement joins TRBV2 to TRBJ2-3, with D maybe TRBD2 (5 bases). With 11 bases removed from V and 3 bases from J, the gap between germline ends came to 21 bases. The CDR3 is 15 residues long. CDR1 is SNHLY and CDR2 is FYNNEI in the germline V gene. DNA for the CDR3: TGTGCCGGGGAAGTAGGGCCCAGCGGTACAGATACGCAGTATTTT. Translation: CAGEVGPSGTDTQYF.

CDR3 amino acids: CATSRDRPGQGSHEQFF. CDR3 DNA sequence: TGTGCCACCAGCAGAGATCGTCCGGGACAGGGGTCTCATGAGCAGTTCTTC. The rearrangement joins TRBV15 to TRBJ2-1; 10 nucleotides align to TRBD1. The CDR3 has 17 amino acids. The germline CDR1 and CDR2 sequences are LNHNV and YYDKDF (reference sequence). V lost 0 bases to trimming and J lost 8 bases; unmatched junction nucleotides: 10.

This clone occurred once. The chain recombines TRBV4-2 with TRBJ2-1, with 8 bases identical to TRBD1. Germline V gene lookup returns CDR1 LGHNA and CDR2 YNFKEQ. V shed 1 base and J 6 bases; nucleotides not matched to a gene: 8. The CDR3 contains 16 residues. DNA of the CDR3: TGTGCCAGCAGCCAAGGACAGGGGCGATTTGGCAATGAGCAGTTCTTC. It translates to CASSQGQGRFGNEQFF.

The CDR3 DNA is TGTGCCAGCAGCCACCAGACAGGGATGAACACTGAAGCTTTCTTT. Translation gives CASSHQTGMNTEAFF. V usage is TRBV5-4 and J usage is TRBJ1-1; 7 bases line up with TRBD1. Germline values: CDR1 SGHNT, CDR2 YYREEE (reference sequence). The CDR3 runs to 15 residues. V shed 4 bases, J shed 0 bases, and the junction held 6 bases outside the gene matches.

The CDR3 nucleotides are TGTGCCAGCAGCTTTCCTGGACAGGGTGAAGCTTTCTTT. This codes for CASSFPGQGEAFF. The genes are TRBV7-2 and TRBJ1-1, with TRBD1 matching over 8 bases. CDR1 and CDR2 (germline): SGHTA, FQGNSA. This CDR3 has 13 residues. Trimming took 3 bases from V and 7 from J; bases not matched to a gene: 4.

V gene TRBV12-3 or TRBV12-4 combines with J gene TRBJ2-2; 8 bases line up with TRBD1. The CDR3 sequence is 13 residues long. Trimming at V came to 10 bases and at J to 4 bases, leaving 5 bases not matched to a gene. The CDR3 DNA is TGTGCCACAGACAGGGGACTCACCGGGGAGCTGTTTTTT. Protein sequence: CATDRGLTGELFF.

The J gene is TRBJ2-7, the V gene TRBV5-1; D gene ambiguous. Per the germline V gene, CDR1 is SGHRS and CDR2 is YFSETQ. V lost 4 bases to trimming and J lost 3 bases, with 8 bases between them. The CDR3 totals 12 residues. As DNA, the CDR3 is TGCGCCAGCAGCGAGAATCTCTACGAGCAGTACTTC. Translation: CASSENLYEQYF.

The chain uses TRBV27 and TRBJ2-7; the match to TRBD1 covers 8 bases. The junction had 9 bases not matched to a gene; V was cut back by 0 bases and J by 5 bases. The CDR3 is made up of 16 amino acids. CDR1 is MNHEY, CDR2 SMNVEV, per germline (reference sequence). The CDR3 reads CASSLSRGQGTHEQYF. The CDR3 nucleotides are TGTGCCAGCAGTTTATCGAGAGGACAGGGTACCCACGAGCAGTACTTC.

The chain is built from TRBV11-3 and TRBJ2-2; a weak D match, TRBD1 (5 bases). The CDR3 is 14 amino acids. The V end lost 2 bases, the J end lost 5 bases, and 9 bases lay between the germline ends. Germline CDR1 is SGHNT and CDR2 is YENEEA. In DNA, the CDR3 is TGTGCCAGCAGCTTACAGAGACAGACCGGGGAGCTGTTTTTT. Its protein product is CASSLQRQTGELFF.

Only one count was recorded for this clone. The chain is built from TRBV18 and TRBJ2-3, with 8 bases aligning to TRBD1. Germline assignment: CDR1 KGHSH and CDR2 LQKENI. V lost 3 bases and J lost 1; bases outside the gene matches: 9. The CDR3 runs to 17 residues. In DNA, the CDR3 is TGTGCCAGCTCACCTGTCGGACAGGGTCTCGGCACAGATACGCAGTATTTT. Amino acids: CASSPVGQGLGTDTQYF.

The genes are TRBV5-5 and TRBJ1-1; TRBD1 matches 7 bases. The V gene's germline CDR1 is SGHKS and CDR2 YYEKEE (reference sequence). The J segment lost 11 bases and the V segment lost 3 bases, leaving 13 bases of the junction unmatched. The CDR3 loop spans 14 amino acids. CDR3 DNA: TGTGCCAGCAGCTCCACACTTACGACAGGGAGGGCTTTCTTT. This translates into CASSSTLTTGRAFF.

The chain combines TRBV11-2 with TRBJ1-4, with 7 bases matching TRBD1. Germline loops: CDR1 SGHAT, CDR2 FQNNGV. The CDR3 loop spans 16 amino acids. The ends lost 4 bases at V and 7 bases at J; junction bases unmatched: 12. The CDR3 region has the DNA TGTGCCAGCAGCTCCTACGACAGGGCAAAGGGTGAAAAACTGTTTTTT. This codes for CASSSYDRAKGEKLFF.

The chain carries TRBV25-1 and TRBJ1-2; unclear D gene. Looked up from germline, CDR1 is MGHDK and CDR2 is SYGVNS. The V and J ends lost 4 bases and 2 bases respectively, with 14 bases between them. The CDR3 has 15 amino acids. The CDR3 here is CASSGGGALNYGYTF. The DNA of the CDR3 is TGTGCCAGCAGTGGAGGAGGAGCTCTCAACTATGGCTACACCTTC.

The chain's CDR3 is CASSPDRGRDYGYTF. The CDR3 region has the DNA TGCGCCAGCAGCCCGGACAGGGGCCGTGACTATGGCTACACCTTC. The V gene is TRBV4-1, the J gene TRBJ1-2; the match to TRBD1 covers 9 bases. The V and J ends lost 4 bases and 3 bases, in that order; junction bases with no gene match: 6. Germline V gives CDR1 MGHRA, CDR2 YSYEKL. The CDR3 covers 15 residues.

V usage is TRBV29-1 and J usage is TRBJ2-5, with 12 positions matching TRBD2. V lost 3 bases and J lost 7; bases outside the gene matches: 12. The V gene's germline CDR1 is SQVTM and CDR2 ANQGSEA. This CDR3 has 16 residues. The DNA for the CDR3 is TGCAGCGTTGATCCGGCGGCTAGCGGGGGGGCTGGGACCCAGTACTTC. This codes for CSVDPAASGGAGTQYF.

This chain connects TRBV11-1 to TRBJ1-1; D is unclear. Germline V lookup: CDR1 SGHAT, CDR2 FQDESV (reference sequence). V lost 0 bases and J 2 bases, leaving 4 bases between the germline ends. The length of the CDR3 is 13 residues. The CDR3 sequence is CASSLASNTEAFF. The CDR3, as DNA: TGTGCCAGCAGCTTAGCTTCTAACACTGAAGCTTTCTTT.

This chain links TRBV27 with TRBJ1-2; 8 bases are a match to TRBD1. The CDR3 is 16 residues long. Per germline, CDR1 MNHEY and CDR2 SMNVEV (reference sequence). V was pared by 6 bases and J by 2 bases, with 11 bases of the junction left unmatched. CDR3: CASSLAPQGANYGYTF. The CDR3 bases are TGTGCCAGCAGCCTGGCCCCCCAGGGGGCGAACTATGGCTACACCTTC.

CDR3 in amino acids: CASSLPGSYNQPQHF. In nucleotides, the CDR3 is TGTGCCAGCAGTTTACCCGGGTCTTACAATCAGCCCCAGCATTTT. The chain is built from TRBV28 and TRBJ1-5, with D unresolved. Germline V lookup: CDR1 MDHEN, CDR2 SYDVKM. Trimming shortened V by 2 bases and J by 3 bases, and 11 bases separated the two germline ends. The CDR3 covers 15 residues.

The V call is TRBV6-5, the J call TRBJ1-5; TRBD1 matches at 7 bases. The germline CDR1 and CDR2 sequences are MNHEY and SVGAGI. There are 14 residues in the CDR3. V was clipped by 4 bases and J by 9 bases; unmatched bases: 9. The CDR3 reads CASSSGQARGPQHF. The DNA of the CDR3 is TGTGCCAGCAGTTCCGGACAGGCGCGGGGGCCCCAGCATTTT.

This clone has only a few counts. The CDR3 loop reads CASSLDRGRGAFF. In DNA form, the CDR3 reads TGTGCCAGCAGCTTGGACAGGGGGCGGGGAGCTTTCTTT. The chain couples TRBV5-4 to TRBJ1-1; 9 nucleotides agree with TRBD1. The CDR3 runs to 13 residues. CDR1 and CDR2 from the germline V gene are SGHNT and YYREEE (reference sequence). V was clipped by 0 bases and J by 10 bases; unmatched bases: 4. The whole variable domain, filled in from reference TRBV5-4 and TRBJ1-1, reads ETGVTQSPTHLIKTRGQQVTLRCSSQSGHNTVSWYQQALGQGPQFIFQYYREEENGRGNFPPRFSGLQFPNYSSELNVNALELDDSALYLCASSLDRGRGAFFGQGTRLTVV.

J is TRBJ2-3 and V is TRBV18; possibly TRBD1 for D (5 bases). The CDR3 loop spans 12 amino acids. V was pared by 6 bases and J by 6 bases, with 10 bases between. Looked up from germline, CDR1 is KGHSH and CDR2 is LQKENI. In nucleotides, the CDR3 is TGTGCCAGCTCCCAGGGCGCGGATACGCAGTATTTT. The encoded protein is CASSQGADTQYF.

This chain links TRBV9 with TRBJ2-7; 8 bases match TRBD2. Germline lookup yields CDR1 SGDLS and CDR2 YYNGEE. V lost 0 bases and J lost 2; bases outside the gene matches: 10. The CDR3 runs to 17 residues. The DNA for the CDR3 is TGTGCCAGCAGCGTAGGCCCATCTGGCGGGGGGACCTACGAGCAGTACTTC. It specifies CASSVGPSGGGTYEQYF.

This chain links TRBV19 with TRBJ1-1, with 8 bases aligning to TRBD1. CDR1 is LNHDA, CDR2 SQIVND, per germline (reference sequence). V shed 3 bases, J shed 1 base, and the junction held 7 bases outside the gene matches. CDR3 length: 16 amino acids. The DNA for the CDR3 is TGTGCCAGTAGTATGTACCCTACAGGGGGGAACACTGAAGCTTTCTTT. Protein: CASSMYPTGGNTEAFF.